This T cell receptor (beta chain) came from a study of blood T cell repertoires in COVID-19. Whole-study context: Sources were T cells, B-cell-depleted T cells, or PBMCs; the material itself was cDNA or gDNA.

Per the original data handling: Estimates of nucleated cell counts were drawn from the amplification of reference gene primers. Sequencing was performed with immunoSEQ multiplex PCR; in TCRdb, only in-frame clones are kept and a portion is missing. That table is the source of V, J and clone size, and D and trimming were worked out from the DNA. The data contain 110,000 to 150,000 clones, around 78% of them seen just once; the ten biggest clones take up 1.5% to 2.5%. CDR3 length: 17 residues. V was clipped by 2 bases and J by 3 bases, with 17 bases between them. Germline CDR1 SGHVS, CDR2 FNYEAQ. The source of this sequence is a woman aged 55-70 years with acute or convalescent COVID-19. The rearrangement joins TRBV7-6 to TRBJ2-1; possibly TRBD1 for D (5 bases). The specimen was peripheral blood. CDR3 coding DNA: TGTGCCAGCAGCTTATTCCGGGTAACAGGCGGCTACAATGAGCAGTTCTTC. Translated, it gives CASSLFRVTGGYNEQFF.